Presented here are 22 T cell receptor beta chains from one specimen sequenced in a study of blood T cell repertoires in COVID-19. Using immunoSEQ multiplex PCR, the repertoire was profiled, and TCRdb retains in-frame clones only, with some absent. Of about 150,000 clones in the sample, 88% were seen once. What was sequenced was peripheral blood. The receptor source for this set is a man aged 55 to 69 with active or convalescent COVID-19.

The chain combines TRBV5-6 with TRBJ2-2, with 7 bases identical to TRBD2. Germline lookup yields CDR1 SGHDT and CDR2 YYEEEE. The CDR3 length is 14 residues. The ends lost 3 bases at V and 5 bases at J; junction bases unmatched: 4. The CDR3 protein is CASSSGLETGELFF. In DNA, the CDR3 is TGTGCCAGCAGCTCAGGACTAGAGACCGGGGAGCTGTTTTTT.

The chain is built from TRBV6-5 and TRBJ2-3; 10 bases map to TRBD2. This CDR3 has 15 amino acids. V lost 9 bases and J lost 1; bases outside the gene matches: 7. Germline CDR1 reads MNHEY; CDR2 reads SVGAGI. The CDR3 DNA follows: TGTGCCAGTAGCTCCGGGACTAGCGGCACAGATACGCAGTATTTT. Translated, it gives CASSSGTSGTDTQYF.

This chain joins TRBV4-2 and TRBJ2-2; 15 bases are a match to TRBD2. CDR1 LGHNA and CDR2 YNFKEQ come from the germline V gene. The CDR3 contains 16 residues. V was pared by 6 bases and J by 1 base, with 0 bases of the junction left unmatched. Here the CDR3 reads CASRGLAGGNTGELFF. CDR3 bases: TGTGCCAGCAGGGGACTAGCGGGAGGGAACACCGGGGAGCTGTTTTTT.

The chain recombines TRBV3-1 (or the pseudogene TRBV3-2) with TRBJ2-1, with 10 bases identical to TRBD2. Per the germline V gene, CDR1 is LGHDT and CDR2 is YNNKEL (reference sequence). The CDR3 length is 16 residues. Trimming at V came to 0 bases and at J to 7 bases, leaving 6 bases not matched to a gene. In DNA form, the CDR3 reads TGTGCCAGCAGCCAAGAGTTACTAGCGGGATCTAATGAGCAGTTCTTC. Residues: CASSQELLAGSNEQFF.

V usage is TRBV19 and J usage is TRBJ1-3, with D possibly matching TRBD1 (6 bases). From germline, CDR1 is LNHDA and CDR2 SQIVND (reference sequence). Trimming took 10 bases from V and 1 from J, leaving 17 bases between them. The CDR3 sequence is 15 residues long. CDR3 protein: CATHPQGGSGNTIYF. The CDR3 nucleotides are TGTGCCACCCACCCACAGGGCGGATCTGGAAACACCATATATTTT.

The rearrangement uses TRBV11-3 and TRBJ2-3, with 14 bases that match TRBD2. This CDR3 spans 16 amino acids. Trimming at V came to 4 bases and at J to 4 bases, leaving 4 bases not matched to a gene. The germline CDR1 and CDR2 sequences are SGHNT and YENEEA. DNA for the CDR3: TGTGCCAGCAGCTCCGGGACTAGCGGGAGCGCAGATACGCAGTATTTT. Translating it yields CASSSGTSGSADTQYF.

The DNA of the CDR3 is TGTGCCAGTCAGCCTCGACAGGGGGCAAATGAGCAGTTCTTC. It translates to CASQPRQGANEQFF. The chain joins TRBV19 to TRBJ2-1; TRBD1 agrees at 10 bases. The CDR3 spans 14 residues. Germline CDR1 is LNHDA and CDR2 is SQIVND (reference sequence). The V gene end was trimmed by 8 bases and the J gene end by 7 bases; junction bases not matched to a gene: 8.

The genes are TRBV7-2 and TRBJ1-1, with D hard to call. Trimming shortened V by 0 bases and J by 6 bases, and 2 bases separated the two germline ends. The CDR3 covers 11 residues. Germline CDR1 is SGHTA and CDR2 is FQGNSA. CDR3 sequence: CASSLASEAFF. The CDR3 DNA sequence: TGTGCCAGCAGCTTAGCCTCTGAAGCTTTCTTT.

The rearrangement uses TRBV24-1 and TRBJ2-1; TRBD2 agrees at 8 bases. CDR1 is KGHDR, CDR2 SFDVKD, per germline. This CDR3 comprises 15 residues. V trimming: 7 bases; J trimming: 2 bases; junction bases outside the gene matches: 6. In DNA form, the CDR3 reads TGTGCCACCAGCCATCCGGGACTAGCCTACAATGAGCAGTTCTTC. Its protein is CATSHPGLAYNEQFF.

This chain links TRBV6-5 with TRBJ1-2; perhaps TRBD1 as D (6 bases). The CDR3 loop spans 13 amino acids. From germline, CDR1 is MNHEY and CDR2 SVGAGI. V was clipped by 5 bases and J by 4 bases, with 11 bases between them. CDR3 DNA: TGTGCCAGCAGTCTGACGGACAGCTATGGCTACACCTTC. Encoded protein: CASSLTDSYGYTF.

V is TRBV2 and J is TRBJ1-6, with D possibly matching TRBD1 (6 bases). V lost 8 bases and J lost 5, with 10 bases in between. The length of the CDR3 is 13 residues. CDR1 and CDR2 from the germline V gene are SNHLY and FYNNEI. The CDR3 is CASRTVHNSPLHF. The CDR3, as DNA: TGTGCCAGCCGGACAGTTCATAATTCACCCCTCCACTTT.

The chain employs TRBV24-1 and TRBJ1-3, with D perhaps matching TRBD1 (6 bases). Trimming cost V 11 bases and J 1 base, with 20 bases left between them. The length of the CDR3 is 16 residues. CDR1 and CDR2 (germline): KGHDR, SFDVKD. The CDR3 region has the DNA TGTGCCAGAACTCCCCAGGACAGTCCGTCTGGAAACACCATATATTTT. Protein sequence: CARTPQDSPSGNTIYF.

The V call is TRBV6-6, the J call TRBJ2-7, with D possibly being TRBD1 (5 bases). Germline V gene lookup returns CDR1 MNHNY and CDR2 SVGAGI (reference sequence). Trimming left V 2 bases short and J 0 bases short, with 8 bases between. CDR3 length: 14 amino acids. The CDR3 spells CASSYVGASYEQYF. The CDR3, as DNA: TGTGCCAGCAGTTACGTAGGGGCCTCCTACGAGCAGTACTTC.

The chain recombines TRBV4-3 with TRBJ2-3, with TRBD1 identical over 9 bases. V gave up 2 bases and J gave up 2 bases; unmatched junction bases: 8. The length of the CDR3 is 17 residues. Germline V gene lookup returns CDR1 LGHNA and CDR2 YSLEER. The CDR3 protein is CASSQNLRDRDTDTQYF. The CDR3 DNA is TGCGCCAGCAGCCAAAACCTCCGGGACAGGGACACAGATACGCAGTATTTT.

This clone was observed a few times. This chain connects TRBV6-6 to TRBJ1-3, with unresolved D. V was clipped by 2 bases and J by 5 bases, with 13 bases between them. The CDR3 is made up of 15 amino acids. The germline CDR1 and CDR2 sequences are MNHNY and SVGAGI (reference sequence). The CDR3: CASSYDSGGRNTIYF. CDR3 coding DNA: TGTGCCAGCAGTTACGACTCCGGCGGGCGAAACACCATATATTTT.

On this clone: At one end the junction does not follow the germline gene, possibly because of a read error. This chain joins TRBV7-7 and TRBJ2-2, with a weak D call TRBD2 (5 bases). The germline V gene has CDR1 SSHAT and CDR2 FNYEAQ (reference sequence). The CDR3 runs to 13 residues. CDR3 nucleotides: TGTGCTAGCAGCTTACTGGAGGCCGGGGAGCTGTTTTTT. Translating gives CASSLLEAGELFF. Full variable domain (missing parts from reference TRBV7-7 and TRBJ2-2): GAGVSQSPRYKVTKRGQDVTLRCDPISSHATLYWYQQALGQGPEFLTYFNYEAQPDKSGLPSDRFSAERPEGSISTLTIQRTEQRDSAMYRCASSLLEAGELFFGEGSRLTVL.

The DNA of the CDR3 is TGTGCCAGCATCCTCGGAGTGAGGGAGACCCAGTACTTC. Amino acid sequence: CASILGVRETQYF. The chain is built from TRBV7-8 and TRBJ2-5; no firm D call. This CDR3 region has 13 residues. Trimming took 7 bases from V and 5 from J, leaving 14 bases between them. Germline values: CDR1 SGHVS, CDR2 FQNEAQ.

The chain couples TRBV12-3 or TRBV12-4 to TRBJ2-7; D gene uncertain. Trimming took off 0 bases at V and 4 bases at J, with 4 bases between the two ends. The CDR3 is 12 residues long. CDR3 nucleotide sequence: TGTGCCAGCAGTTTAGCGAGGTACGAGCAGTACTTC. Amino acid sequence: CASSLARYEQYF.

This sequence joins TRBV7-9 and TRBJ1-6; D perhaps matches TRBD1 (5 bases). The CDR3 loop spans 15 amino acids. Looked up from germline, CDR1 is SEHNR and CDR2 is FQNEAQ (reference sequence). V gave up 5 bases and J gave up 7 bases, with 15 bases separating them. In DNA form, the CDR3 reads TGTGCCAGCAGCCCAGCGGGACGGACGAATTCACCCCTCCACTTT. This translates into CASSPAGRTNSPLHF.

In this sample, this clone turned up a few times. The CDR3 bases are TGCGCCAGCAGCTTTTGGACTTTTGAAGAGACCCAGTACTTC. Translated, it gives CASSFWTFEETQYF. This rearrangement joins TRBV5-1 to TRBJ2-5, with TRBD2 as a possible D gene (5 bases). Trimming took 2 bases from V and 3 from J, leaving 11 bases between them. The germline V gene encodes CDR1 SGHRS and CDR2 YFSETQ. This CDR3 is 14 amino acids long.

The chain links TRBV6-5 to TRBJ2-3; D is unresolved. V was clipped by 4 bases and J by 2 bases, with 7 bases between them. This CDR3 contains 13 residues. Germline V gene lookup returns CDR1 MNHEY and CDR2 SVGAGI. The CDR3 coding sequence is TGTGCCAGCAGTTCCTACCCCACAGATACGCAGTATTTT. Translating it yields CASSSYPTDTQYF.

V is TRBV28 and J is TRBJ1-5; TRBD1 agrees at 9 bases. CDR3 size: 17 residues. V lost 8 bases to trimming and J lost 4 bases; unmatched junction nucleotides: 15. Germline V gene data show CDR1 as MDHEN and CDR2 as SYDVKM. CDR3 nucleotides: TGTGCCAGCTGGGGATCCCGGGACAGGGTCACTAATCAGCCCCAGCATTTT. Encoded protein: CASWGSRDRVTNQPQHF.